This T cell receptor beta chain was recovered during a study of T-cell memory formation after mild COVID-19. Turning to the study itself: Each donor largely had its own TCR clusters.

Study-wide results and caveats: Researchers report contracting CD4+ clones mostly in CM and EM, with CD8+ clones in EMRA.

In regard to this clonotype: Its target is unknown.

The germline V gene has CDR1 SNHLY and CDR2 FYNNEI. This CDR3 contains 16 residues. The V and J ends lost 6 bases and 0 bases, in that order; junction bases with no gene match: 6. From the 5' RACE reads, TCRdb called clonotypes with MiXCR, one entry per CDR3 protein. The sample lists fewer than 200,000 distinct CDR3 sequences; 13% were seen once. The sequenced material came from PBMCs or a T cell subset sorted from them (not recorded which). The chain carries TRBV2 and TRBJ2-7, with 12 nucleotides matching TRBD1. This TCR was sampled from a man younger than 35 who had mild COVID-19 (a few samples of this study predate the infection). Cell type and time point are not known. This chain's CDR3 is CASRGDRGPHSYEQYF. For the CDR3, the DNA is TGTGCCAGCAGGGGGGACAGGGGGCCGCACTCCTACGAGCAGTACTTC.